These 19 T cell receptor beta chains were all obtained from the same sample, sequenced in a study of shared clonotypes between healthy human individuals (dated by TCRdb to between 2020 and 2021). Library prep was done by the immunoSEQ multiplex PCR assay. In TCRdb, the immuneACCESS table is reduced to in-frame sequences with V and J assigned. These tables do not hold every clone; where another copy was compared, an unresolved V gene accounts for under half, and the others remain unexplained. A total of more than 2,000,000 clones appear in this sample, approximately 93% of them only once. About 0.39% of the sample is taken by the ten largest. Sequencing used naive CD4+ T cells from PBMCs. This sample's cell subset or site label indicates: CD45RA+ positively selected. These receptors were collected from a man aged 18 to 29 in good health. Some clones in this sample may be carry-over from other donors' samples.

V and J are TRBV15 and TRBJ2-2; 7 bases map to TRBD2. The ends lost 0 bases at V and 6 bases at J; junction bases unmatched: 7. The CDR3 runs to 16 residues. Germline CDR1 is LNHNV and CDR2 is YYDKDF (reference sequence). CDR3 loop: CATSRDWTSDAGELFF. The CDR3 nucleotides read TGTGCCACCAGCAGAGACTGGACTAGTGACGCCGGGGAGCTGTTTTTT. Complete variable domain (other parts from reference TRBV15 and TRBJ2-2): DAMVIQNPRYQVTQFGKPVTLSCSQTLNHNVMYWYQQKSSQAPKLLFHYYDKDFNNEADTPDNFQSRRPNTSFCFLDIRSPGLGDTAMYLCATSRDWTSDAGELFFGEGSRLTVL.

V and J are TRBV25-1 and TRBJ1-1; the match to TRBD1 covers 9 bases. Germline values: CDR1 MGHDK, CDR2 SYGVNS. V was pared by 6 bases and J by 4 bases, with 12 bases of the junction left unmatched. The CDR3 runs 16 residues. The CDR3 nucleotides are TGTGCCAGCAGAAGAACTACAGGGGGCGCGAGCACTGAAGCTTTCTTT. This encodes CASRRTTGGASTEAFF.

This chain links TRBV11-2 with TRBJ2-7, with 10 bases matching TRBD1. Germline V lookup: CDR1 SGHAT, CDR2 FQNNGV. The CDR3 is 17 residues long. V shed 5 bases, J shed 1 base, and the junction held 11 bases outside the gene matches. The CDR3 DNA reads TGTGCCAGCAGCCCACCCCTCCGGGACAGGGGTTCCTACGAGCAGTACTTC. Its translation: CASSPPLRDRGSYEQYF. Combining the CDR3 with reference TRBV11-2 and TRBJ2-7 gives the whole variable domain EAGVAQSPRYKIIEKRQSVAFWCNPISGHATLYWYQQILGQGPKLLIQFQNNGVVDDSQLPKDRFSAERLKGVDSTLKIQPAKLEDSAVYLCASSPPLRDRGSYEQYFGPGTRLTVT.

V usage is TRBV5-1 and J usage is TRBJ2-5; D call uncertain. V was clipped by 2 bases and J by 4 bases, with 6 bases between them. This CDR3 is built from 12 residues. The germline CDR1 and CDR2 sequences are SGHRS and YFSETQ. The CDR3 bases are TGCGCCAGCAGCTTTGATACAGAGACCCAGTACTTC. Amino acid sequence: CASSFDTETQYF. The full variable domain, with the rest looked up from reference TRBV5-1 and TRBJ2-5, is KAGVTQTPRYLIKTRGQQVTLSCSPISGHRSVSWYQQTPGQGLQFLFEYFSETQRNKGNFPGRFSGRQFSNSRSEMNVSTLELGDSALYLCASSFDTETQYFGPGTRLLVL.

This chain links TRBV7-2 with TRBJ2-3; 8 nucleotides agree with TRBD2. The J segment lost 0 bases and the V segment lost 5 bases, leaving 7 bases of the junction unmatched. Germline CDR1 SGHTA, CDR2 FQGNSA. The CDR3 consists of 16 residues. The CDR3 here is CASSGLADTSTDTQYF. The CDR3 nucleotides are TGTGCCAGCAGCGGACTAGCAGACACTAGCACAGATACGCAGTATTTT.

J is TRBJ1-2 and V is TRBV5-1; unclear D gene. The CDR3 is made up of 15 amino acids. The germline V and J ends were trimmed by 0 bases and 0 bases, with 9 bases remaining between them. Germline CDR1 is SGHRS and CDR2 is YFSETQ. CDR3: CASSLVGRSNYGYTF. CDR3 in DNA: TGCGCCAGCAGCTTGGTGGGGAGATCTAACTATGGCTACACCTTC.

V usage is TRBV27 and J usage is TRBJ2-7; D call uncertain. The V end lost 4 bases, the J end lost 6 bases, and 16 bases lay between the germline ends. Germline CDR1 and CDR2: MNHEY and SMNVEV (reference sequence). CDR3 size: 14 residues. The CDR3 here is CASSSFPLGFEQYF. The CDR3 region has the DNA TGTGCCAGCAGTTCATTCCCCCTAGGTTTCGAGCAGTACTTC.

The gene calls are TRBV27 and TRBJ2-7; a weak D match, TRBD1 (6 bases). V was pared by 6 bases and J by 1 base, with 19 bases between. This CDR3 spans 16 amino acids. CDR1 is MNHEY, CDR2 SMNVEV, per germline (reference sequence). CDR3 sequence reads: CASSLWSTGFSYEQYF. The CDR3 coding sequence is TGTGCCAGCAGCCTGTGGTCGACAGGATTTTCCTACGAGCAGTACTTC.

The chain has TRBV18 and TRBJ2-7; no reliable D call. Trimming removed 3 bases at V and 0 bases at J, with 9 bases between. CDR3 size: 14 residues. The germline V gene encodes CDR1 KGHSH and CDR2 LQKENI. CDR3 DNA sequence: TGTGCCAGCTCACCGGTACCGAGCTCCTACGAGCAGTACTTC. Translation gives CASSPVPSSYEQYF.

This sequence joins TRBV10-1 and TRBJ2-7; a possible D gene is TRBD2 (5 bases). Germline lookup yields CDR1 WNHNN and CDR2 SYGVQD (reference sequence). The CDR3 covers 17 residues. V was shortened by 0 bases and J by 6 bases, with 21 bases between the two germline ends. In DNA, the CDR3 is TGCGCCAGCAGTGAGTCGGTGAGGGTAGGCGCAACTCTCGAGCAGTACTTC. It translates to CASSESVRVGATLEQYF.

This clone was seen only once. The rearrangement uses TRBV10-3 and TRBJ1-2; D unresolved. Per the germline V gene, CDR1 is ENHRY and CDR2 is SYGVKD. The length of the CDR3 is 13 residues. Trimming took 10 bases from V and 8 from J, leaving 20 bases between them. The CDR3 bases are TGTGCCAGTAAAGGCGGGGAAGTGGAAGGCTACACCTTC. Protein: CASKGGEVEGYTF.

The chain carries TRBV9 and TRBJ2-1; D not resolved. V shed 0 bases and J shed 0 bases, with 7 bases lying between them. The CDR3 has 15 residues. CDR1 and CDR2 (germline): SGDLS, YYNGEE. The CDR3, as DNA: TGTGCCAGCAGCGTAGAGGGATACTCCTACAATGAGCAGTTCTTC. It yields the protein CASSVEGYSYNEQFF.

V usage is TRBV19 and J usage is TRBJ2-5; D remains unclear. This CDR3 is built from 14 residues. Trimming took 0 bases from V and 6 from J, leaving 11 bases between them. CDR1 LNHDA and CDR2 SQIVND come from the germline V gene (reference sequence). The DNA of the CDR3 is TGTGCCAGTAGTATAGAAGAAGGGCCGAAGACCCAGTACTTC. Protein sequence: CASSIEEGPKTQYF. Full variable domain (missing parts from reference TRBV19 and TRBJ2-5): DGGITQSPKYLFRKEGQNVTLSCEQNLNHDAMYWYRQDPGQGLRLIYYSQIVNDFQKGDIAEGYSVSREKKESFPLTVTSAQKNPTAFYLCASSIEEGPKTQYFGPGTRLLVL.

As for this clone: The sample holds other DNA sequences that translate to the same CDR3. Written as DNA, the CDR3 is TGTGCCAGCAGTGAAGGGCCCTGGGGGAATGAGCAGTTCTTC. It encodes CASSEGPWGNEQFF. The rearrangement links TRBV2 to TRBJ2-1; D is possibly TRBD1 or TRBD2 (5 bases each). The CDR3 length is 14 residues. From germline, CDR1 is SNHLY and CDR2 FYNNEI. Trimming removed 1 base at V and 7 bases at J, with 11 bases between.

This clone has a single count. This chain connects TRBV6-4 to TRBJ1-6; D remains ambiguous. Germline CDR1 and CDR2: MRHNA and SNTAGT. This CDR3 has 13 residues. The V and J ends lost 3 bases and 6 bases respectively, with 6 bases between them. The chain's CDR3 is CASSEQFNSPLHF. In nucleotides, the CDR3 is TGTGCCAGCAGTGAACAGTTTAATTCACCCCTCCACTTT.

The CDR3 loop reads CASSRPRGPNQPQHF. DNA of the CDR3: TGTGCCAGCAGTCGTCCCAGGGGCCCTAATCAGCCCCAGCATTTT. The chain joins TRBV2 to TRBJ1-5; possibly TRBD1 for D (6 bases). V was pared by 5 bases and J by 4 bases, with 15 bases between. Germline CDR1 and CDR2: SNHLY and FYNNEI. This CDR3 is built from 15 residues.

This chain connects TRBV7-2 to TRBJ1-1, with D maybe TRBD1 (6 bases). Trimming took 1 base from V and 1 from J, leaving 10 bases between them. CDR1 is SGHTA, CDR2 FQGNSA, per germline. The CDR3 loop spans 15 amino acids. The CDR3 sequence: CASSLGPGANTEAFF. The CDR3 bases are TGTGCCAGCAGCTTAGGTCCAGGGGCGAACACTGAAGCTTTCTTT. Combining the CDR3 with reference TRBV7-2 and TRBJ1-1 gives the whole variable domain GAGVSQSPSNKVTEKGKDVELRCDPISGHTALYWYRQSLGQGLEFLIYFQGNSAPDKSGLPSDRFSAERTGGSVSTLTIQRTQQEDSAVYLCASSLGPGANTEAFFGQGTRLTVV.

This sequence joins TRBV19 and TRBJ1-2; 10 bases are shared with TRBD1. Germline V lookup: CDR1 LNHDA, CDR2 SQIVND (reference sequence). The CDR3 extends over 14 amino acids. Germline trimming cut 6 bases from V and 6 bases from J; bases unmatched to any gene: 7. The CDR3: CASRRQGASDGYTF. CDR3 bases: TGTGCCAGTAGGAGACAGGGGGCGAGTGATGGCTACACCTTC.

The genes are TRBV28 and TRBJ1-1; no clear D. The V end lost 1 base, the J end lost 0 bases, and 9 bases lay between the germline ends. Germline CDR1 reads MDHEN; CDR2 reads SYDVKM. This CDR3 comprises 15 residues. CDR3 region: CASSLSRVLNTEAFF. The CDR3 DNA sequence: TGTGCCAGCAGTTTATCTCGGGTCCTGAACACTGAAGCTTTCTTT.